The present T cell receptor beta chain was sequenced within a study of cytomegalovirus exposure and HLA in healthy donors. Points from the study as a whole: Across all donors, roughly uniform sequencing depth was an assumption of the presence/absence analyses. TRBV6-2, TRBV6-3 and some other V segments were excluded as indistinguishable.

Germline lookup yields CDR1 SEHNR and CDR2 FQNEAQ (reference sequence). The V end was cut by 8 bases, the J end by 4 bases, with 14 bases between. This CDR3 contains 13 residues. On this clone itself: Its antigen is still unknown.

Use of 60 Vbeta and 13 Jbeta primers characterized the PCR. TCRdb's table, derived via immunoSEQ multiplex PCR, lists solely in-frame clones and lacks some. The data contain roughly 140,000 clones, 75% to 80% of them singletons. This receptor was obtained from a man younger than 30 in good health and CMV-seronegative. This chain joins TRBV7-9 and TRBJ2-5, with TRBD1 as a possible D gene (5 bases). Sequencing input: PBMCs. CDR3: CASSPVTAETQYF. Written as DNA, the CDR3 is TGTGCCAGCTCCCCTGTGACAGCAGAGACCCAGTACTTC.